This T cell receptor (beta chain) was found in a study of OX40 agonist ivuxolimab in advanced cancers. As for the study in general: Of the participants, under 50% had some prior anti-PD-1, anti-PD-L1 or anti-CTLA-4 therapy, which was allowed. Study-level points and caveats: In the 0.1 to 3.0 mg/kg range, CD4+ and CD8+ blood T cells had expanded clonally by week 6.

Libraries were prepared by immunoSEQ multiplex PCR; TCRdb keeps only in-frame clonotypes and omits some of them. The table records about 62,000 clones, approximately 79% of them present only once. Worth noting for this clone: As yet, its antigen is unknown.

V lost 2 bases, J lost 2 bases, and 11 bases lay in between. The germline V gene has CDR1 SGHTA and CDR2 FQGTGA. The CDR3 is made up of 15 amino acids. The chain uses TRBV7-3 and TRBJ2-3; possible D gene TRBD2, 5 bases. The receptor's source is an adult with an advanced solid tumor such as melanoma, head and neck, liver or kidney cancer. The material sequenced was CD4+ or CD8+ T cells sorted from blood, taken in a trial of the OX40 agonist ivuxolimab. The DNA for the CDR3 is TGTGCCAGCAGCTTATACGGGGTAGTCACAGATACGCAGTATTTT. This codes for CASSLYGVVTDTQYF.